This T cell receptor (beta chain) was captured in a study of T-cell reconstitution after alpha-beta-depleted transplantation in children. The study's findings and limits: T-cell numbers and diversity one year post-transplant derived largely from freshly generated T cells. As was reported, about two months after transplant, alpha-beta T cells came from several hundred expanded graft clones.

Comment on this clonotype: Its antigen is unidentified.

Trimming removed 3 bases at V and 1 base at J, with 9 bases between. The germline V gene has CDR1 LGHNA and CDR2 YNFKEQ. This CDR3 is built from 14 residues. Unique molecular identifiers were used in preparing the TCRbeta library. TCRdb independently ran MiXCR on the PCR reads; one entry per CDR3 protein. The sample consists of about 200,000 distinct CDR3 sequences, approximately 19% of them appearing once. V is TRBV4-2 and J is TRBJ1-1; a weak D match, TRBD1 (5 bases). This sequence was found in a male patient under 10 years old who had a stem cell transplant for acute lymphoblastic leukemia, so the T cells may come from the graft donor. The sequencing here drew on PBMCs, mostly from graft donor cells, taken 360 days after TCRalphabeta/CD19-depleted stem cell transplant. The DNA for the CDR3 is TGTGCCAGCAGCCAGGGGGACCAGAACACTGAAGCTTTCTTT. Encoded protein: CASSQGDQNTEAFF.